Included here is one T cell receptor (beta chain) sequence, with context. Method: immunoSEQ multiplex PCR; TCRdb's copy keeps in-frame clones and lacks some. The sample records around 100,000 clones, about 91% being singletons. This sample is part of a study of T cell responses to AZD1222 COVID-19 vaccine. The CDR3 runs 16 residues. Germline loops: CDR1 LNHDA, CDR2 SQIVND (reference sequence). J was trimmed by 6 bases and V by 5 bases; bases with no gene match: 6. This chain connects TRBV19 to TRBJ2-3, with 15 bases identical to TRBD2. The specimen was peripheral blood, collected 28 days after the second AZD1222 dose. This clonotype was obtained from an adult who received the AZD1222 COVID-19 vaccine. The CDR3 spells CASSEGLAGGSDTQYF. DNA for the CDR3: TGTGCCAGTAGTGAGGGACTAGCGGGGGGAAGTGATACGCAGTATTTT.